At least ten counts were recorded for the clone carrying this T cell receptor beta chain. It was with unique molecular identifiers that the TCRbeta library was prepared. Via MiXCR, TCRdb re-called the PCR reads, giving one row per CDR3 protein. Of approximately 210,000 distinct CDR3 sequences listed, 13% to 15% are singletons. This record belongs to a study of T-cell reconstitution after alpha-beta-depleted transplantation in children. The specimen comprised PBMCs from the stem cell graft donor, sampled from the stem cell graft. The clonotype was recovered from a human donor who donated a stem cell graft to a child with acute lymphoblastic leukemia.

The CDR3 nucleotides are TGTGCCAGCAGCTCCTCATGGGGCCGGCAGTTCTTC. Translating gives CASSSSWGRQFF. The V and J genes are TRBV28 and TRBJ2-1; a weak D match, TRBD1 (5 bases). The CDR3 spans 12 residues. V was trimmed by 6 bases and J by 12 bases, leaving 15 bases between them. Germline V gene sequence: CDR1 MDHEN, CDR2 SYDVKM. Variable domain in full (rest from reference TRBV28 and TRBJ2-1): DVKVTQSSRYLVKRTGEKVFLECVQDMDHENMFWYRQDPGLGLRLIYFSYDVKMKEKGDIPEGYSVSREKKERFSLILESASTNQTSMYLCASSSSWGRQFFGPGTRLTVL.